The 14 T cell receptor beta chains in this list originate from one sample, sequenced in a study of T cell responses to AZD1222 COVID-19 vaccine. Data came from immunoSEQ multiplex PCR; TCRdb stores just in-frame clones and leaves some out. Among around 90,000 clones listed, approximately 91% were seen once. The specimen comprised peripheral blood, sampled on day 0 of AZD1222 vaccination. The receptors were sampled from an adult in good health.

J is TRBJ2-3 and V is TRBV5-1, with TRBD2 matching over 12 bases. Germline values: CDR1 SGHRS, CDR2 YFSETQ. V dropped 3 bases and J dropped 7; count of bases not matched to a gene: 3. The CDR3 runs to 14 residues. The CDR3 DNA reads as TGCGCCAGCAGCTACAGGACTAGCGGGAATACGCAGTATTTT. As protein: CASSYRTSGNTQYF.

The chain uses TRBV18 and TRBJ2-3; 9 bases are shared with TRBD2. The CDR3 length is 15 residues. CDR1 KGHSH and CDR2 LQKENI come from the germline V gene. J lost 2 bases, V lost 4 bases, and 4 bases had no gene match. The CDR3 protein is CASSLERGDTDTQYF. For the CDR3, the DNA is TGTGCCAGCTCACTCGAGCGGGGGGACACAGATACGCAGTATTTT.

V is TRBV7-2 and J is TRBJ1-5; D is unclear. The CDR3 covers 15 residues. CDR1 is SGHTA, CDR2 FQGNSA, per germline. Trimming removed 3 bases at V and 2 bases at J, with 11 bases between. CDR3 nucleotide sequence: TGTGCCAGCAGCTTCGGTCGGGAGGGCAATCAGCCCCAGCATTTT. It is translated as CASSFGREGNQPQHF.

This chain links TRBV10-3 with TRBJ1-3, with D tentatively TRBD1 (5 bases). V lost 8 bases and J 3 bases, leaving 17 bases between the germline ends. The germline V gene has CDR1 ENHRY and CDR2 SYGVKD. The CDR3 has 15 residues. CDR3 DNA: TGTGCCATCGGTTTTGGGGGGGATGGTGGAAACACCATATATTTT. This gives the protein CAIGFGGDGGNTIYF.

This clone was seen once. The CDR3 DNA is TGTGCCAGCAGTGAAAGGTCCGCCTACGAGCAGTACTTC. The encoded protein is CASSERSAYEQYF. The chain couples TRBV25-1 to TRBJ2-7, with D unclear. Germline lookup yields CDR1 MGHDK and CDR2 SYGVNS. This CDR3 contains 13 residues. V was cut by 2 bases and J by 2 bases, with 7 bases left in between.

V usage is TRBV3-1 (or the pseudogene TRBV3-2) and J usage is TRBJ2-3; TRBD2 matches at 8 bases. This CDR3 is 17 amino acids long. Per the germline V gene, CDR1 is LGHDT and CDR2 is YNNKEL (reference sequence). The junction had 12 bases not matched to a gene; V was cut back by 4 bases and J by 3 bases. This chain's CDR3 is CASSLLSASGFTDTQYF. The CDR3 DNA reads as TGTGCCAGCAGCCTACTTTCGGCTAGCGGGTTTACAGATACGCAGTATTTT.

The chain links TRBV19 to TRBJ1-1; D possibly corresponds to TRBD1 (6 bases). Per germline, CDR1 LNHDA and CDR2 SQIVND (reference sequence). Trimming removed 3 bases at V and 1 base at J, with 9 bases between. The CDR3 has 14 residues. In DNA, the CDR3 is TGTGCCAGTAGTATTATCAGGGGGAACACTGAAGCTTTCTTT. Residues: CASSIIRGNTEAFF.

The chain is built from TRBV12-3 or TRBV12-4 and TRBJ1-1, with a possible D match to TRBD1 (5 bases). The V end was cut by 6 bases, the J end by 7 bases, with 9 bases between. The CDR3 runs 11 residues. CDR3: CASRRQNEAFF. CDR3 coding DNA: TGTGCCAGCAGGCGACAGAATGAAGCTTTCTTT.

This clone was seen only once. The chain's CDR3 is CASSLGSGGSSYEQYF. The CDR3 coding sequence is TGCGCCAGCAGCTTGGGGTCCGGGGGGAGCTCCTACGAGCAGTACTTC. The V and J genes are TRBV5-1 and TRBJ2-7; 7 bases fit TRBD2. This CDR3 region has 16 residues. The ends lost 0 bases at V and 0 bases at J; junction bases unmatched: 6. The germline V gene encodes CDR1 SGHRS and CDR2 YFSETQ.

The V and J genes are TRBV7-2 and TRBJ1-2; D possibly corresponds to TRBD1 (6 bases). Trimming took 1 base from V and 4 from J, leaving 10 bases between them. Germline assignment: CDR1 SGHTA and CDR2 FQGNSA. CDR3 size: 14 residues. CDR3: CASSLDRVTYGYTF. CDR3 sequence (DNA): TGTGCCAGCAGCTTAGACAGGGTGACCTATGGCTACACCTTC.

The rearrangement joins TRBV25-1 to TRBJ1-6; D possibly corresponds to TRBD1 (5 bases). The V end lost 4 bases, the J end lost 6 bases, and 10 bases lay between the germline ends. This CDR3 spans 14 amino acids. Germline lookup yields CDR1 MGHDK and CDR2 SYGVNS. CDR3 loop: CASSVTGTNSPLHF. CDR3 in DNA: TGTGCCAGCAGTGTCACCGGGACTAATTCACCCCTCCACTTT.

This clone was recorded only once. The CDR3 loop reads CASSVAGTSGHVGQFF. The CDR3 bases are TGTGCCAGCAGCGTGGCCGGGACTAGCGGCCACGTTGGGCAGTTCTTC. This chain links TRBV9 with TRBJ2-1; TRBD2 aligns across 11 bases. CDR1 is SGDLS and CDR2 is YYNGEE in the germline V gene. CDR3 size: 16 residues. Losses at the gene ends were 2 bases for V and 12 bases for J; bases not matched to a gene: 13.

This rearrangement joins TRBV19 to TRBJ1-3; no clear D. V was shortened by 7 bases and J by 3 bases, with 10 bases between the two germline ends. This CDR3 is built from 13 residues. Germline V gene data show CDR1 as LNHDA and CDR2 as SQIVND (reference sequence). The CDR3: CASTATGGNTIYF. The CDR3 region has the DNA TGTGCCAGTACGGCTACTGGTGGAAACACCATATATTTT.

The rearrangement uses TRBV19 and TRBJ1-5; the D is unclear. Trimming took 10 bases from V and 2 from J, leaving 15 bases between them. This CDR3 contains 14 residues. CDR1 LNHDA and CDR2 SQIVND come from the germline V gene (reference sequence). Here the CDR3 reads CATNWFGGNQPQHF. CDR3 DNA: TGTGCCACTAATTGGTTCGGGGGCAATCAGCCCCAGCATTTT.